This entry is about one T cell receptor beta chain. One junction end does not reproduce the germline sequence, and a read error may be involved. The sample belongs to a study of radiotherapy plus CTLA-4 blockade in lung cancer. The CDR3 runs 14 residues. CDR1 MNHEY and CDR2 SMNVEV come from the germline V gene (reference sequence). Measured with immunoSEQ multiplex PCR; TCRdb has only the in-frame clones, and not every one. The data contain around 90,000 clones, about 80% of them singletons. The sequenced sample was peripheral blood, obtained from a patient treated with radiotherapy plus ipilimumab. This chain links TRBV27 with TRBJ2-3; tentatively, D is TRBD1 (6 bases). The sequence was obtained from a human donor with non-small cell lung cancer who had stable disease on radiotherapy plus ipilimumab. The CDR3 here is CASSTSTGTGTQYF. The DNA of the CDR3 is TGTGCCAGCAGTACATCGACAGGTACAGGTACGCAGTATTTT.